The sequence of this T cell receptor beta chain was determined in a study of cytotoxic CD8 clonotypes in ibrutinib-treated CLL (dated by TCRdb to the early 2020s). About the investigation overall: The cohort was composed of some ten relapsed/refractory and about 15 treatment-naive patients; IGHV unmutated status was identified in 17 to 18 patients. On average, each sample yielded around 250,000 productive templates and around 98,000 productive rearrangements. Response samples were obtained after a median of roughly 13 months of treatment, with a range of about 6 to 36 months. Partial responses were observed in 24 patients and complete responses in 2; after a median follow-up of roughly 62 months, remission was maintained in 15 or so patients and progression was observed in 12. Cryopreserved peripheral blood mononuclear cells were obtained prior to treatment, at the time of response, and at either disease progression or sustained remission. Longitudinal samples were obtainable from about 30% of the roughly 90 participants in the trial.

A MiSeq instrument was used for deep resolution sequencing, which targeted depths ranging from 1 in 1 million up to 1 in 200,000 T cells, with coverage averaging 10x for each clonotype. The immunoSEQ hsTCRB Kit was used to generate the TCR beta libraries. On the authors' methods: The data were analyzed with ImmunoSEQ Analyzer and ImmunoSEQ Data Assistant, and V, D and J gene assignments followed IMGT definitions. Clonality was computed as one minus normalized Shannon entropy of productive rearrangement frequencies, ranging from 0 to 1. Only overrepresented clonotypes making up at least 0.05% of each patient's repertoire were included in the public clonotype analysis. Roughly 13 age-matched healthy donor repertoires from immuneACCESS were used as controls for clonality. TCRdb mirrors the immuneACCESS table, restricted to in-frame sequences. Some clones are absent from its copies; in checked studies, under half trace to an unresolved V gene, and the reason for the others is unknown. D and trimming were read from the DNA, whereas the V and J calls and clone size are those reported in that table. The sample contains about 35,000 clones, 45% to 50% of them found a single time. The ten largest make up approximately 17% of the sample.

For TCR beta library preparation, roughly 2 micrograms of genomic DNA were isolated from cryopreserved PBMCs. Longitudinal blood samples from CLL patients on ibrutinib monotherapy were analyzed using high-throughput TCR beta sequencing. The patients took part in an open-label, single-center phase 2 trial of ibrutinib monotherapy. This clone was detected a few times. The antigen this receptor binds is unknown. There are no base qualities to consult, and no much larger clone falls within one base. Results and caveats for the whole study, not just this receptor: Baseline clonality was found to be higher than that of age-matched healthy donors and was strongly correlated with circulating CD8+ T-cell counts. Public clonotypes were rare and either shrank or stayed stable during treatment, and the rise in clonality at ibrutinib response reflected expansion of private clonotypes. At ibrutinib response clonality went up, during sustained remission it held steady, and at progression it dropped back toward baseline. Sampling times were not matched between sustained-remission and progressing patients, and lymph node repertoires were not studied.

This TCR came from a human donor with chronic lymphocytic leukemia. Sequenced here: PBMCs, sampled before ibrutinib treatment.

In nucleotides, the sequence is TGTGCCAGCAGCCCGCGGGGGCCTGTCATTCAGTACTTC. This translates into CASSPRGPVIQYF. The receptor chain draws on TRBV13 and TRBJ2-4; TRBD2 is a possible D gene, resting on 7 matching bases. V loses 5 bases of germline sequence and J loses 9 bases, and the interval between the two ends is 14 bases. CDR3 length: 13 amino acids, cysteine to phenylalanine. Kept here is only the CDR3 DNA, which spans 39 bases and is read in frame from base 1. Looking up the germline V gene (reference sequence) yields CDR1 PRHDT and CDR2 FYEKMQ.